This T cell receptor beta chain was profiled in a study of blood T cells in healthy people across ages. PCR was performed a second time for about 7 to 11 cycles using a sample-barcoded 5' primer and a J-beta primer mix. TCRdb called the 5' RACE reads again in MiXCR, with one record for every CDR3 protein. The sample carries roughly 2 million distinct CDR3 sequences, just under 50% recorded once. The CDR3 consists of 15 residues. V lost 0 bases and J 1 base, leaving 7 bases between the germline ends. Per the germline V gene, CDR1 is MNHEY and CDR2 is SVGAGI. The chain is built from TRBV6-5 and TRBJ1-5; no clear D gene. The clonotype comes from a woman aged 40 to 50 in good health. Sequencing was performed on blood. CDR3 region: CASSYSVISNQPQHF. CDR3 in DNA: TGTGCCAGCAGTTACTCGGTGATAAGCAATCAGCCCCAGCATTTT.